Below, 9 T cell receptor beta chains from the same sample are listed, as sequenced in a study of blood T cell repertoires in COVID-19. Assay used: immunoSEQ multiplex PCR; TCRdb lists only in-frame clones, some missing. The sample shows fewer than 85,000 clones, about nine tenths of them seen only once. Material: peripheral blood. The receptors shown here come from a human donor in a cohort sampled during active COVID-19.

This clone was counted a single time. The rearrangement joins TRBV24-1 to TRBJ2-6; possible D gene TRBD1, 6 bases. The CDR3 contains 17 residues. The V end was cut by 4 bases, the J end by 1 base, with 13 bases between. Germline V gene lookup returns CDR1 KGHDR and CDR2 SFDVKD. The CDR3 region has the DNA TGTGCCACCAGTGACACCGCTACAGGGTCTGGGGCCAACGTCCTGACTTTC. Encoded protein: CATSDTATGSGANVLTF.

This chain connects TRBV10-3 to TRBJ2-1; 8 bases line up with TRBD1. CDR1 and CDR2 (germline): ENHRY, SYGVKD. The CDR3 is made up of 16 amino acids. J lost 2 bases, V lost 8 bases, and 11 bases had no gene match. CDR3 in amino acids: CAIGERDRGTYNEQFF. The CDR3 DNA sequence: TGTGCCATCGGGGAAAGAGACAGGGGTACCTACAATGAGCAGTTCTTC.

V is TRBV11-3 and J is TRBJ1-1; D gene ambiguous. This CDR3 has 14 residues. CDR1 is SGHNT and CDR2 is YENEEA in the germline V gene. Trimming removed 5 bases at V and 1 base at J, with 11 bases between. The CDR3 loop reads CASSPGLANTEAFF. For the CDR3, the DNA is TGTGCCAGCAGCCCTGGACTGGCGAACACTGAAGCTTTCTTT.

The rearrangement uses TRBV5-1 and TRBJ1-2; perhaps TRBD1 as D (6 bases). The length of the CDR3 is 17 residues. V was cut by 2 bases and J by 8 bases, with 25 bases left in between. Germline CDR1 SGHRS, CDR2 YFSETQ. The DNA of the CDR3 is TGCGCCAGCAGCTTAAGTGGGGGGGCCCGAGGAGCGGGCGGCTACACCTTC. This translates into CASSLSGGARGAGGYTF.

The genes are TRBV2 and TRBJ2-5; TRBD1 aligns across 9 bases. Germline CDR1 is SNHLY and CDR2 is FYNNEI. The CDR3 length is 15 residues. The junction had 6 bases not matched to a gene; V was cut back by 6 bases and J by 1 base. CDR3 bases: TGTGCCAGCAGCCGGGACAGGGATATCCAAGAGACCCAGTACTTC. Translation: CASSRDRDIQETQYF. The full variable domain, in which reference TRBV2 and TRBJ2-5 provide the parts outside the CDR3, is EPEVTQTPSHQVTQMGQEVILRCVPISNHLYFYWYRQILGQKVEFLVSFYNNEISEKSEIFDDQFSVERPDGSNFTLKIRSTKLEDSAMYFCASSRDRDIQETQYFGPGTRLLVL.

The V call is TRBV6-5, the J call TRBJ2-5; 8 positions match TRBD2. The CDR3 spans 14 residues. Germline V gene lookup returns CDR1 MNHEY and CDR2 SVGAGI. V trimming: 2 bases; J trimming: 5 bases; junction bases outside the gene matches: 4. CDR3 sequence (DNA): TGTGCCAGCAGTTACGCCCGGGGGGGGGAGACCCAGTACTTC. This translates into CASSYARGGETQYF.

The CDR3 DNA is TGTGCCAGCAGCGTAGGGACAGGGACCACAGATACGCAGTATTTT. Translation gives CASSVGTGTTDTQYF. This chain links TRBV9 with TRBJ2-3; 8 bases line up with TRBD1. After removal of 0 bases from V and 2 bases from J, the junction contained 2 bases not matched to a gene. The CDR3 length is 15 residues. CDR1 SGDLS and CDR2 YYNGEE come from the germline V gene.

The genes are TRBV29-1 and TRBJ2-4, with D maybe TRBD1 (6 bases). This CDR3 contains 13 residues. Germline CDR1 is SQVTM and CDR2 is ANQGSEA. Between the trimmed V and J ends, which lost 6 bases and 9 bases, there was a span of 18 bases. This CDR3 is CSVERTDRSIQYF. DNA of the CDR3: TGCAGCGTGGAACGGACAGATAGGAGCATTCAGTACTTC.

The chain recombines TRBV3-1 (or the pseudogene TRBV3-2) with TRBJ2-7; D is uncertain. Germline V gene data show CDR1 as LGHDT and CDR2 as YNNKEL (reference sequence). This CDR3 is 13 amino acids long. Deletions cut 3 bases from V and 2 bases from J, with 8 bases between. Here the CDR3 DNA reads TGTGCCAGCAGCCATCCAGTTACCTACGAGCAGTACTTC. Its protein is CASSHPVTYEQYF.